Shown below are 7 T cell receptor beta chains from a single sample sequenced in a study of T cells in Graves' hyperthyroidism and ophthalmopathy (dated by TCRdb to between 2018 and 2021). Library preparation used multiplex PCR. TCRdb records Illumina HiSeq 2000 as the sequencer. Amplification of TCR beta CDR3 regions was carried out from RNA transcripts. The TCR CDR3 was subjected to a first round of RT-PCR using the HTBI primer set and the Qiagen OneStep RT-PCR kit. TCRdb reanalyzed the raw reads on its own, using fastp at Q25 for trimming and MiXCR for clone calling, and kept in-frame beta chains. Entries are consolidated by CDR3 protein sequence, retaining the most common genes and DNA. Here the sample has roughly 380,000 distinct CDR3 sequences; approximately 18% occur a single time. Of the sample, around 15% falls within the top ten clones. The sample comprised blood. The receptor set was obtained from a woman in her thirties or forties with Graves' ophthalmopathy.

The chain is built from TRBV29-1 and TRBJ2-4; maybe TRBD1 (5 bases). V lost 4 bases to trimming and J lost 1 base, with 14 bases between them. The CDR3 totals 15 residues. CDR1 and CDR2 (germline): SQVTM, ANQGSEA. The CDR3 spells CSVVGPAGAKNIQYF. CDR3 nucleotide sequence: TGCAGCGTTGTGGGGCCAGCAGGTGCCAAAAACATTCAGTACTTC.

The sample holds many counts of this clonotype. The rearrangement links TRBV28 to TRBJ2-3, with 7 bases that match TRBD2. The J segment lost 4 bases and the V segment lost 3 bases, leaving 4 bases of the junction unmatched. The germline CDR1 and CDR2 sequences are MDHEN and SYDVKM. The CDR3 contains 14 residues. This chain's CDR3 is CASSLGGVPDTQYF. CDR3 DNA sequence: TGTGCCAGCAGTTTGGGGGGGGTACCAGATACGCAGTATTTT.

At least ten counts were recorded for this clonotype. This chain links TRBV30 with TRBJ2-2; TRBD2 agrees at 7 bases. This CDR3 comprises 15 residues. With V trimmed by 4 bases and J by 3 bases, 8 bases remained unmatched. Per germline, CDR1 GTSNPN and CDR2 SVGIG (reference sequence). Here the CDR3 reads CAWTDAGAHTGELFF. In DNA, the CDR3 is TGTGCCTGGACTGACGCGGGAGCCCACACCGGGGAGCTGTTTTTT.

This clonotype was seen many times. This chain joins TRBV20-1 and TRBJ2-2; 11 bases are shared with TRBD1. This CDR3 spans 16 amino acids. CDR1 and CDR2 from the germline V gene are DFQATT and SNEGSKA (reference sequence). Trimming removed 6 bases from V and 7 bases from J; junction bases left unmatched: 13. The CDR3 protein is CSAEGTGGTVGGELFF. CDR3 in DNA: TGCAGTGCAGAGGGGACAGGGGGAACTGTAGGCGGGGAGCTGTTTTTT.

This clonotype was seen many times. The chain couples TRBV11-1 to TRBJ1-1; 9 positions match TRBD1. Germline-derived CDR1 and CDR2 are SGHAT and FQDESV (reference sequence). V trimming: 1 base; J trimming: 1 base; junction bases outside the gene matches: 4. CDR3 size: 16 residues. The CDR3 bases are TGTGCCAGCAGCTTAGGAACAGGGGGCCAGAACACTGAAGCTTTCTTT. Protein product: CASSLGTGGQNTEAFF.

This clonotype was recorded many times. This chain connects TRBV5-6 to TRBJ1-5; D unresolved. Per germline, CDR1 SGHDT and CDR2 YYEEEE. CDR3 length equals 12 residues. The germline V and J ends were trimmed by 4 bases and 4 bases, with 6 bases remaining between them. The CDR3 here is CASSVENQPQHF. DNA for the CDR3: TGTGCCAGCAGCGTAGAAAATCAGCCCCAGCATTTT.

Details on this clonotype: At one boundary the junction diverges from the germline segment, which might be a read error. J is TRBJ1-3 and V is TRBV28; tentative D call: TRBD1 (5 bases). CDR3 length: 14 amino acids. Germline CDR1 reads MDHEN; CDR2 reads SYDVKM. The CDR3 sequence: CASSLRGTGNTISF. The CDR3 DNA follows: TGTGCCAGCAGTTTACGTGGGACTGGAAACACCATATCTTTT. The full variable domain, rest sourced from reference TRBV28 and TRBJ1-3, is DVKVTQSSRYLVKRTGEKVFLECVQDMDHENMFWYRQDPGLGLRLIYFSYDVKMKEKGDIPEGYSVSREKKERFSLILESASTNQTSMYLCASSLRGTGNTISFGEGSWLTVV.